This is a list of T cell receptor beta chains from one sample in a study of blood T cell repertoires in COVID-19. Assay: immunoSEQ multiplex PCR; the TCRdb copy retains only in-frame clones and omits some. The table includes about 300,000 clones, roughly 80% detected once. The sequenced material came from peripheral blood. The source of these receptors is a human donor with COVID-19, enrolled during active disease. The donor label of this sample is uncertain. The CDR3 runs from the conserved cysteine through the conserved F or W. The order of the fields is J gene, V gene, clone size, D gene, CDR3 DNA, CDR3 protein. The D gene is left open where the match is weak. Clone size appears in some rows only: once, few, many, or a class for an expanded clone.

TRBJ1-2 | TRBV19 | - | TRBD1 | TGTGCCAGTAGTGCGCAACAGGGGATGGGCTATGGCTACACCTTC | CASSAQQGMGYGYTF
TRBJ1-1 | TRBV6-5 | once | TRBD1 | TGTGCCAGCAGACTGACAGGGGCTATGAACACTGAAGCTTTCTTT | CASRLTGAMNTEAFF
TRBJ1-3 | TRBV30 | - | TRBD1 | TGTGCCTGGAGTTTAGGACAGGCCTCTGGAAACACCATATATTTT | CAWSLGQASGNTIYF
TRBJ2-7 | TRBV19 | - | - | TGTGCCACCAGAACGACAGGAAGCTCCTACGAGCAGTACTTC | CATRTTGSSYEQYF
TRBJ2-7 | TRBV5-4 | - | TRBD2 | TGTGCCAGCAGCTTGGTTAGCGGGCGTGCCTACGAGCAGTACTTC | CASSLVSGRAYEQYF
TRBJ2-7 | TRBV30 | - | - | TGTGCCTGGAACCGGGACTTCAGCTCCTACGAGCAGTACTTC | CAWNRDFSSYEQYF
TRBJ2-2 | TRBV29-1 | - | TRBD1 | TGCAGCGTTGGGGGACAGGGGGCTTACACCGGGGAGCTGTTTTTT | CSVGGQGAYTGELFF
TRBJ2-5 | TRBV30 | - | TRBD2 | TGTGCCTGGAGGGATGGCGGGGGTGAGACCCAGTACTTC | CAWRDGGGETQYF
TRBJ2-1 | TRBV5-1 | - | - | TGCGCCAGCAGCTTCGAGGTGACAGGCGTTAAATACAATGAGCAGTTCTTC | CASSFEVTGVKYNEQFF
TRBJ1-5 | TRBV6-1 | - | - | TGTGCCAGCAGTGACCTGAGGGGCAATCAGCCCCAGCATTTT | CASSDLRGNQPQHF
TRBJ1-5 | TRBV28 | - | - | TGTGCCAGCAGTTCCGCAGGGATGGTACGCAATCAGCCCCAGCATTTT | CASSSAGMVRNQPQHF
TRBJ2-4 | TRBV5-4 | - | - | TGTGCCAGCAGCTTGTCCCAAGCCAAAAACATTCAGTACTTC | CASSLSQAKNIQYF
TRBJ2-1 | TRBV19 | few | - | TGTGCCAGTAGTATAGATACAGGGACCTCCTACAATGAGCAGTTCTTC | CASSIDTGTSYNEQFF
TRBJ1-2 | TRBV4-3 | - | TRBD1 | TGCGCCAGCAGCCAGAGGGATGGACAGGGCAGCTATGGCTACACCTTC | CASSQRDGQGSYGYTF
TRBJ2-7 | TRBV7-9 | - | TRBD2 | TGTGCCAGCAGCTTAGGAGAGGGACTAGCGGCCTACGAGCAGTACTTC | CASSLGEGLAAYEQYF
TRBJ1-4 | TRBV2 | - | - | TGTGCCAGCAGTGAAGCAACAGGCAGGGTTAATGAAAAACTGTTTTTT | CASSEATGRVNEKLFF
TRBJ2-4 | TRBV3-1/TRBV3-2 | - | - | TGTGCCAGCAGCCAAGCGGGAGTTACCATTCAGTACTTC | CASSQAGVTIQYF
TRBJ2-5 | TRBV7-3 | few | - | TGTGCCAGCAGCTCGTCCACAATGGAGACCCAGTACTTC | CASSSSTMETQYF
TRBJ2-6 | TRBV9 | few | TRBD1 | TGTGCCAGCAGCCCCGGGACAGAGATCTCTGGGGCCAACGTCCTGACTTTC | CASSPGTEISGANVLTF
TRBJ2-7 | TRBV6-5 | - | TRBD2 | TGTGCCAGCACCCTAGCGGGACGCTACGAGCAGTACTTC | CASTLAGRYEQYF
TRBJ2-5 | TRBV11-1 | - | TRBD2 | TGTGCCAGCAGCTTTAGAGCGGGGTTACAAGAGACCCAGTACTTC | CASSFRAGLQETQYF
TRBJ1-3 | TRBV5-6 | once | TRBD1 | TGTGCCAGCAGCTTACCGACAGGGCCTACTCTTTTT | CASSLPTGPTLF
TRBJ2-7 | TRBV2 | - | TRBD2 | TGTGCCAGCGAACCCAAGACTAGCAGATATGGGAACGAGCAGTACTTC | CASEPKTSRYGNEQYF
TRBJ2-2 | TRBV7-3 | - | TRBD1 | TGTGCCAGCAGCTCGAGGACAGGGATCAACACCGGGGAGCTGTTTTTT | CASSSRTGINTGELFF
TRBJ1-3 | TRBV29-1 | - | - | TGCAGCGCCGGTCCCTCTGGAAACACCATATATTTT | CSAGPSGNTIYF
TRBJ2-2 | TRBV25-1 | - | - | TGTGCCAGCAGTGAATACCGGGGTCCGGACACCGGGGAGCTGTTTTTT | CASSEYRGPDTGELFF
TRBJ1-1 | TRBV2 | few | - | TGTGCCAGCAGCGAACGACAGTCTAACACTGAAGCTTTCTTT | CASSERQSNTEAFF
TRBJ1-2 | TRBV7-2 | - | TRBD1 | TGTGCCAGCAGCTTAGGGGGGACAGGGAATGGCTACACCTTC | CASSLGGTGNGYTF
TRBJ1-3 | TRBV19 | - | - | TGTGCCAGTAGCCTATCCAGGGTCGGAAACACCATATATTTT | CASSLSRVGNTIYF
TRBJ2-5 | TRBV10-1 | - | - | TGCGCCAGCAGTGAGTCGGCGGCTAGCGACCCCGTGGGAGAGACCCAGTACTTC | CASSESAASDPVGETQYF
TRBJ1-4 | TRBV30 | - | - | TGTGCCCGCCTAAGCCGGGGAGGAGCAACTAATGAAAAACTGTTTTTT | CARLSRGGATNEKLFF
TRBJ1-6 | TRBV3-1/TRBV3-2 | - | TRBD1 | TGTGCCAGCAGGATCGGACAGGGGGAGTATTCACCCCTCCACTTT | CASRIGQGEYSPLHF
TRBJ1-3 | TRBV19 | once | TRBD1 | TGTGCCAGTACCGGGACAGGGCTCTTCACCATATATTTT | CASTGTGLFTIYF
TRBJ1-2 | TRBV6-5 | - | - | TGTGCCAGCTTACAGCGGGGTCTGGGAAACTATGGCTACACCTTC | CASLQRGLGNYGYTF
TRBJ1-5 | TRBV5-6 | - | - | TGTGCCAGCAGCTTGCTTGGCAGGACTAATCAGCCCCAGCATTTT | CASSLLGRTNQPQHF
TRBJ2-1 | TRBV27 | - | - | TGTGCCAGCAGTCCGTCCTTGGGGCGGGGAAACAATGAGCAGTTCTTC | CASSPSLGRGNNEQFF
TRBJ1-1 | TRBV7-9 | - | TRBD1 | TGTGCCAGCAGCCTACAGGGGCTGAACACTGAAGCTTTCTTT | CASSLQGLNTEAFF
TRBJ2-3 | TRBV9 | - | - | TGTGCCAGCAGCCCACGGGCAGGGAGCACAGATACGCAGTATTTT | CASSPRAGSTDTQYF
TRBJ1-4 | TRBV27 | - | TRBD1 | TGTGCCAGCAGCCCGGACAGGGGGTATGAAAAACTGTTTTTT | CASSPDRGYEKLFF
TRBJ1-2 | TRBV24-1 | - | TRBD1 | TGTGCCACCTCCCCCCCGACAGGGAACTATGGCTACACCTTC | CATSPPTGNYGYTF